Following are 18 T cell receptor beta chains from one sample sequenced in a study of blood T cell repertoires in COVID-19. The repertoire was sequenced with immunoSEQ multiplex PCR; TCRdb's copy has only in-frame clones and lacks some. Here the sample spans 350,000 to 450,000 clones, roughly four fifths being singletons. Material for sequencing was PBMCs or T cells enriched from blood (not recorded which). The receptors were sampled from a woman aged 45-65 years who had recovered from COVID-19.

The V call is TRBV11-2, the J call TRBJ1-2; no definite D call. CDR3 length: 15 residues. V lost 5 bases to trimming and J lost 1 base, with 14 bases between them. Germline CDR1 and CDR2: SGHAT and FQNNGV. CDR3 in DNA: TGTGCCAGCAGCCGAACGGACGGACTTAACTATGGCTACACCTTC. The encoded protein is CASSRTDGLNYGYTF.

This clone was counted a single time. The chain couples TRBV6-2 or TRBV6-3 to TRBJ1-5; D is unresolved. Trimming removed 0 bases at V and 3 bases at J, with 15 bases between. Germline values: CDR1 MNHEY, CDR2 SVGEGT. There are 17 residues in the CDR3. The CDR3, as DNA: TGTGCCAGCAGTTACTCTCGGGGAGAGGCTGCCAATCAGCCCCAGCATTTT. It specifies CASSYSRGEAANQPQHF.

The chain links TRBV12-3 or TRBV12-4 to TRBJ1-4; D ambiguous. This CDR3 has 13 amino acids. Trimming removed 1 base from V and 5 bases from J, with 5 bases in between. CDR3 sequence (DNA): TGTGCCAGCAGTTTAGGGCCGAATGAAAAACTGTTTTTT. This gives the protein CASSLGPNEKLFF.

In its sample, this clone was seen a few times. The chain uses TRBV20-1 and TRBJ1-3, with D hard to call. Germline CDR1 DFQATT, CDR2 SNEGSKA (reference sequence). The germline V and J ends were trimmed by 7 bases and 2 bases, with 6 bases remaining between them. The CDR3 has 11 amino acids. DNA for the CDR3: TGCAGTGTGCGGGCTGGAAACACCATATATTTT. This gives the protein CSVRAGNTIYF.

The rearrangement uses TRBV6-2 or TRBV6-3 and TRBJ2-4, with 8 bases fitting TRBD2. Trimming took 5 bases from V and 1 from J; bases not matched to a gene: 4. The CDR3 consists of 15 residues. The germline V gene has CDR1 MNHEY and CDR2 SVGEGT. CDR3 in amino acids: CASSQAGVAKNIQYF. The DNA of the CDR3 is TGTGCCAGCAGTCAAGCGGGAGTGGCCAAAAACATTCAGTACTTC.

This chain joins TRBV6-5 and TRBJ2-1, with 10 bases matching TRBD2. The V segment lost 7 bases and the J segment 9 bases; nucleotides outside the gene matches: 9. This CDR3 spans 14 amino acids. In germline, CDR1 is MNHEY, CDR2 SVGAGI. The CDR3 protein is CASTGAGGAGEQFF. CDR3 nucleotides: TGTGCCAGCACGGGAGCGGGAGGGGCCGGTGAGCAGTTCTTC.

The chain has TRBV7-2 and TRBJ1-2; 7 positions agree with TRBD1. The V and J ends lost 3 bases and 6 bases, in that order; junction bases with no gene match: 22. Germline values: CDR1 SGHTA, CDR2 FQGNSA. The CDR3 is 19 amino acids. The chain's CDR3 is CASSFTGASDPLFRDGYTF. The CDR3 DNA sequence: TGTGCCAGCAGCTTTACAGGGGCCTCTGATCCTCTTTTCAGGGATGGCTACACCTTC.

The rearrangement links TRBV19 to TRBJ2-2; D perhaps matches TRBD2 (5 bases). V was clipped by 7 bases and J by 3 bases, with 9 bases between them. Germline V CDR1 and CDR2: LNHDA, SQIVND (reference sequence). The CDR3 consists of 13 residues. CDR3 bases: TGTGCCAGTACCGAGGACTACACCGGGGAGCTGTTTTTT. Its translation: CASTEDYTGELFF.

This clone was recorded once. The chain combines TRBV4-2 with TRBJ2-7; D not resolved. The CDR3 spans 13 residues. Trimming removed 2 bases at V and 0 bases at J, with 5 bases between. The germline CDR1 and CDR2 sequences are LGHNA and YNFKEQ. The DNA of the CDR3 is TGTGCCAGCAGCCAACGCGTCTCCTACGAGCAGTACTTC. It specifies CASSQRVSYEQYF.

This clone was found a few times. The chain couples TRBV6-5 to TRBJ2-1; TRBD2 aligns across 9 bases. The V gene end was trimmed by 5 bases and the J gene end by 3 bases; junction bases not matched to a gene: 2. There are 14 residues in the CDR3. Germline V gene sequence: CDR1 MNHEY, CDR2 SVGAGI. The CDR3 protein is CASSLSGSYNEQFF. CDR3 in DNA: TGTGCCAGCAGTCTTAGCGGGAGCTACAATGAGCAGTTCTTC.

This rearrangement joins TRBV5-1 to TRBJ2-1, with D possibly matching TRBD1 (5 bases). Trimming stripped 4 bases from V and 0 bases from J, with 8 bases between. The CDR3 length is 14 residues. CDR1 is SGHRS and CDR2 is YFSETQ in the germline V gene. This CDR3 reads CASSQGISYNEQFF. The DNA of the CDR3 is TGCGCCAGCAGCCAGGGTATCTCCTACAATGAGCAGTTCTTC.

This clone was seen a single time. The chain recombines TRBV28 with TRBJ1-1, with D unclear. V gave up 11 bases and J gave up 4 bases, with 14 bases separating them. There are 12 residues in the CDR3. Germline CDR1 reads MDHEN; CDR2 reads SYDVKM. The CDR3 loop reads CAHGRGSTEAFF. The DNA for the CDR3 is TGTGCCCATGGGCGGGGATCCACTGAAGCTTTCTTT.

The chain uses TRBV7-9 and TRBJ2-7; no clear D gene. The germline V gene has CDR1 SEHNR and CDR2 FQNEAQ (reference sequence). V gave up 5 bases and J gave up 4 bases, with 9 bases separating them. The length of the CDR3 is 12 residues. DNA for the CDR3: TGTGCCAGCAGCCGAGAACTTTACGAGCAGTACTTC. Its translation is CASSRELYEQYF.

The chain couples TRBV19 to TRBJ2-2; no firm D call. Trimming removed 3 bases from V and 7 bases from J, with 6 bases in between. The CDR3 loop spans 12 amino acids. Germline V gene lookup returns CDR1 LNHDA and CDR2 SQIVND (reference sequence). CDR3 nucleotide sequence: TGTGCCAGTAGTATTCGACTCGGGGAGCTGTTTTTT. This translates into CASSIRLGELFF.

The chain combines TRBV5-8 with TRBJ1-3; D unclear. CDR3 size: 15 residues. Germline V gene sequence: CDR1 SGHTS, CDR2 YDEGEE. Trimming took 2 bases from V and 0 from J, leaving 9 bases between them. CDR3 bases: TGTGCCAGCAGCTTCTCACTGGTCTCTGGAAACACCATATATTTT. Amino acids: CASSFSLVSGNTIYF.

This clone was seen more than once but under ten times. J is TRBJ2-1 and V is TRBV11-3; the D gene is possibly TRBD1 (5 bases). Trimming took off 5 bases at V and 3 bases at J, with 14 bases between the two ends. Per germline, CDR1 SGHNT and CDR2 YENEEA. The CDR3 length is 15 residues. The CDR3 spells CASSQTGANYNEQFF. The CDR3 DNA reads TGTGCCAGCAGCCAAACAGGCGCCAACTACAATGAGCAGTTCTTC.

The CDR3 coding sequence is TGTGCCAGCACCCTGGGACAGAGCGAAGAGACCCAGTACTTC. It translates to CASTLGQSEETQYF. The chain combines TRBV28 with TRBJ2-5, with 7 nucleotides matching TRBD1. The CDR3 extends over 14 amino acids. V dropped 7 bases and J dropped 3; count of bases not matched to a gene: 8. The germline gives CDR1 MDHEN, CDR2 SYDVKM. Using reference TRBV28 and TRBJ2-5 for the parts outside the CDR3, the full variable domain is DVKVTQSSRYLVKRTGEKVFLECVQDMDHENMFWYRQDPGLGLRLIYFSYDVKMKEKGDIPEGYSVSREKKERFSLILESASTNQTSMYLCASTLGQSEETQYFGPGTRLLVL.

The chain uses TRBV9 and TRBJ1-1; TRBD1 is a possible D gene (6 bases). The V end lost 3 bases, the J end lost 11 bases, and 23 bases lay between the germline ends. Germline assignment: CDR1 SGDLS and CDR2 YYNGEE. This CDR3 has 15 amino acids. This CDR3 reads CASSALPGTRLGAFF. In DNA form, the CDR3 reads TGTGCCAGCAGCGCCTTACCCGGGACAAGGCTTGGCGCTTTCTTT.